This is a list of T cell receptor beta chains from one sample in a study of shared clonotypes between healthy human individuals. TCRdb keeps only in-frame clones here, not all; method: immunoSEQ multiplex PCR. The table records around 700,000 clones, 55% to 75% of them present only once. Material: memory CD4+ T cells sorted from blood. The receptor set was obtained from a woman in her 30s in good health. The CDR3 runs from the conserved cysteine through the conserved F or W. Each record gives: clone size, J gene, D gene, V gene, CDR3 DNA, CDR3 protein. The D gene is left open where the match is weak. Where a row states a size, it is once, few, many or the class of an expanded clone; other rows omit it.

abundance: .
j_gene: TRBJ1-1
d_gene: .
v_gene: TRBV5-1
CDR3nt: TGCGCCAGCAGCCCGCTGGGCGGGGGGCGTGACACTGAAGCTTTCTTT
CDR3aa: CASSPLGGGRDTEAFF

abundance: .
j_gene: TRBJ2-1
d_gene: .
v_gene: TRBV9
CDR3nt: TGTGCCAGCAGCGGGGATAGCGGACGTTACAATGAGCAGTTCTTC
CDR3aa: CASSGDSGRYNEQFF

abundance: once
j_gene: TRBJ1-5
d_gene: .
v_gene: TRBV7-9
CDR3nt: TGTGCCACTAGGAAGGGCAATCAGCCCCAGCATTTT
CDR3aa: CATRKGNQPQHF

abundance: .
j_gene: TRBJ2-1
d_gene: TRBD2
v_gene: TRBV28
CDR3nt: TGTGCCAGCAGCCCCACTAGCGGGAGGTACAATGAGCAGTTCTTC
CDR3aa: CASSPTSGRYNEQFF

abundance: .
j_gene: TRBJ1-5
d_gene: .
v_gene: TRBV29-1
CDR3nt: TGCAGCGTTGTAGAGAGGGGGCAGCCCCAGCATTTT
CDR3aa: CSVVERGQPQHF

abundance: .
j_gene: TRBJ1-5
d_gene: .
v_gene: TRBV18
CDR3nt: TGTGCCAGCTCACCACAGACAGTCGTTAGCAATCAGCCCCAGCATTTT
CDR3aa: CASSPQTVVSNQPQHF

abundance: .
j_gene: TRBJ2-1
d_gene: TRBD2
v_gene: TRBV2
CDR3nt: TGTGCCAGCATAGCGGACAGGGGACTAGCGGGAGAGCGGGTCCATGAGCAGTTCTTC
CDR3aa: CASIADRGLAGERVHEQFF

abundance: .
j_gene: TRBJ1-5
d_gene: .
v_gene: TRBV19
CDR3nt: TGTGCCAGTAGAACGACGGGCTCTCCCAATCAGCCCCAGCATTTT
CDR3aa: CASRTTGSPNQPQHF

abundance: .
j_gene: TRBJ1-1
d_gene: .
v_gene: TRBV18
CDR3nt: TGTGCCAGCTCACAAGGACAGTCCCGAGACACTGAAGCTTTCTTT
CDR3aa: CASSQGQSRDTEAFF

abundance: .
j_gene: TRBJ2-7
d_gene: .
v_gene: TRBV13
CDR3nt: TGTGCCAGCAGCATTCAGAAGCTGCCCTCCTACGAGCAGTACTTC
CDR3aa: CASSIQKLPSYEQYF

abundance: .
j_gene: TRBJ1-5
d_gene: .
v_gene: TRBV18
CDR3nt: TGTGCCAGCTCACCCTACCGACAGGCTGATAGCAATCAGCCCCAGCATTTT
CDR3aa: CASSPYRQADSNQPQHF

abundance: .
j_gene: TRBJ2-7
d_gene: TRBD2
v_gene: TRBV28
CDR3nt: TGTGCCAGCAGTTTGGCTAGCGGGGTACGGTACGAGCAGTACTTC
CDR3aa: CASSLASGVRYEQYF

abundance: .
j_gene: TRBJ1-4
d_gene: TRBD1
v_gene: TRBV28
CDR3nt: TGTGCCAGCAGTACCTCTCGGACAGGGAGGGAAAAACTGTTTTTT
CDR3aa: CASSTSRTGREKLFF

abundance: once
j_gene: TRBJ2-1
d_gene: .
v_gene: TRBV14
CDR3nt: TGTGCCAGCAGCCCTCGGAGGGAGAGCTCCTACAATGAGCAGTTCTTC
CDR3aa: CASSPRRESSYNEQFF

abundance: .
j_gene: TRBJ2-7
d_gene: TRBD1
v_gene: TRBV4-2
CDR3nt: TGTGCCAGCAGCTATGCCGGGACAGGTTCTCCCGAGCAGTACTTC
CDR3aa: CASSYAGTGSPEQYF

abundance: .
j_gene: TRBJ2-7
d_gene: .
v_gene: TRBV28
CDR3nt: TGTGCCAGCAGTTTACGTGCGTCTTTAGTTCGGATCTACGAGCAGTACTTC
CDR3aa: CASSLRASLVRIYEQYF

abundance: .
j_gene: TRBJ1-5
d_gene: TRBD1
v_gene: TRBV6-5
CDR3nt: TGTGCCAGCAGCCTGGACAGGGGTCAGCCCCAGCATTTT
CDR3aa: CASSLDRGQPQHF

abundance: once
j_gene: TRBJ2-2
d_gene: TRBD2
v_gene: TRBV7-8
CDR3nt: TGTGCCAGCAGCCGACCGGGACTAGCGGGTGCCGGGGAGCTGTTTTTT
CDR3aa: CASSRPGLAGAGELFF

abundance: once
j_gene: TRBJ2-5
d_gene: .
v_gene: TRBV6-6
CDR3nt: TGTGCCAGCAGTTATCAAGAGACCCAGTACTTC
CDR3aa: CASSYQETQYF

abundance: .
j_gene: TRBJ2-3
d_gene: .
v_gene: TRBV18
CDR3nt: TGTGCCAGCGGTTCCAAAGGGGATACGCAGTATTTT
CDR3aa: CASGSKGDTQYF

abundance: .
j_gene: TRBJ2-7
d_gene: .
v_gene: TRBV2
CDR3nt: TGTGCCAGCAGTGCTTGGGCGCGAGACACCTCCTACGAGCAGTACTTC
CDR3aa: CASSAWARDTSYEQYF

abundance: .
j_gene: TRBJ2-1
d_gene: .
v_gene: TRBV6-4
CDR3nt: TGTGCCAGCAGTTCGCAGACCTACAATGAGCAGTTCTTC
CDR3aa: CASSSQTYNEQFF

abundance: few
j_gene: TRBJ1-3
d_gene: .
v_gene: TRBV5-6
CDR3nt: TGTGCCAGCCAAGCGTTAGACTCTGGAAACACCATATATTTT
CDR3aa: CASQALDSGNTIYF

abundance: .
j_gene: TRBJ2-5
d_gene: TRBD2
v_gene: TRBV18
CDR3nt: TGTGCCAGCTCACCATTCGCCTTGGCCAGCGGGAGGGCCGGGAGGGAGACCCAGTACTTC
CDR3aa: CASSPFALASGRAGRETQYF

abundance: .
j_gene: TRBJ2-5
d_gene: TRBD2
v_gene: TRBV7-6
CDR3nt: TGTGCCAGCAGCCTGACTAGCGGGAGATGGGAGACCCAGTACTTC
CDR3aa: CASSLTSGRWETQYF

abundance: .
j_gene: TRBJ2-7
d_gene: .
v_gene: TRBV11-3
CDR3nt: TGTGCCAGCAGCCCGCCCGAGGGGGACTCCTACGAGCAGTACTTC
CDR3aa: CASSPPEGDSYEQYF

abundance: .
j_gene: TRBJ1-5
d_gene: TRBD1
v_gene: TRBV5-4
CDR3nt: TGTGCCAGCAGCGACGGACAGGGGTGGGAACAGCCCCAGCATTTT
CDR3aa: CASSDGQGWEQPQHF

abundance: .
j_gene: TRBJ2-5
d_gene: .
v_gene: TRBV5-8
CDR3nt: TGTGCCAGCAGCCCGCGGTTAGTAGAGACCCAGTACTTC
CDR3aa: CASSPRLVETQYF

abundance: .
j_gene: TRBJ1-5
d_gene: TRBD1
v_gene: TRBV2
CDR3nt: TGTGCCAGCAGGGTGACAGGGACCAATCAGCCCCAGCATTTT
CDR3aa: CASRVTGTNQPQHF

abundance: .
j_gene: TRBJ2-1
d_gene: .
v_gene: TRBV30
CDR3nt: TGTGCCTGGAGGGGCGGGACGAAGAATGAGCAGTTCTTC
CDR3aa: CAWRGGTKNEQFF

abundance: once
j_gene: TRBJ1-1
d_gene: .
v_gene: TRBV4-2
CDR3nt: TGTGCCGCCCGACTGACAGAACTTAACACTGAAGCTTTCTTT
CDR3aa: CAARLTELNTEAFF

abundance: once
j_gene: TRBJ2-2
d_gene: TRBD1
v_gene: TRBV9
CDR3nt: TGTGCCAGCAGCGTAGGAGGACAGGGAATCGCCGGGGAGCTGTTTTTT
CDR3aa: CASSVGGQGIAGELFF

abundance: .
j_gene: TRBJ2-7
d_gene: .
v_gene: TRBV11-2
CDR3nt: TGTGCCAGCAGCTTACGCGCCTACGAGCAGTACTTC
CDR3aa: CASSLRAYEQYF

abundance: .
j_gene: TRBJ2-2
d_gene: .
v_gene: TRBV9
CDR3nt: TGTGCCAGCAGCGTAGAACTCCTCGCGAACACCGGGGAGCTGTTTTTT
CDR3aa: CASSVELLANTGELFF

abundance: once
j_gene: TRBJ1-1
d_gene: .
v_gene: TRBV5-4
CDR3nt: TGTGCCAGCAGCTTGGTTGTCACAGGGATCACTGAAGCTTTCTTT
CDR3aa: CASSLVVTGITEAFF

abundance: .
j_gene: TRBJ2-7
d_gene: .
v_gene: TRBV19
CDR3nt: TGTGCCAGTAGTATAGGACGGTCTACCTACGAGCAGTACTTC
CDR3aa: CASSIGRSTYEQYF

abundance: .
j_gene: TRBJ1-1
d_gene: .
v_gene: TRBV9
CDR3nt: TGTGCCAGCAGCGTAGTTCAGGGGAGGGACACTGAAGCTTTCTTT
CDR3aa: CASSVVQGRDTEAFF

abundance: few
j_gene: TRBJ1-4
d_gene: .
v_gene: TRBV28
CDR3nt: TGTGCCACCCGGGGGGGTGCCAGAAAACTGTTTTTT
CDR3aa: CATRGGARKLFF

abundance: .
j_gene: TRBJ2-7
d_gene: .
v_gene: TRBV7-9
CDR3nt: TGTGCCAGCAGCGCCCGGGACTCCCAGAACGAGCAGTACTTC
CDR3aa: CASSARDSQNEQYF

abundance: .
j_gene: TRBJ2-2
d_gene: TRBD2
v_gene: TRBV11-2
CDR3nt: TGTGCCAGCAGCTTCAGCGGGAGGCCCGGGGAGCTGTTTTTT
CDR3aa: CASSFSGRPGELFF

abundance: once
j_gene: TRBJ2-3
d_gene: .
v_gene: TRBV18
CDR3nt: TGTGCCAGCTCACCACGGCTACCCCCTTCCCTCACAGATACGCAGTATTTT
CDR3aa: CASSPRLPPSLTDTQYF

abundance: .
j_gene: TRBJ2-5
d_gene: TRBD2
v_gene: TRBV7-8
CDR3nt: TGTGCCAGCAGCTTACCGTCTAGCGGTACCCAAGAGACCCAGTACTTC
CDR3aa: CASSLPSSGTQETQYF

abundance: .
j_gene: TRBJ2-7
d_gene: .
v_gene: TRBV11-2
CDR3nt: TGTGCCAGCAGCGACTCTATCGGAGGGCCCTACGAGCAGTACTTC
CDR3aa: CASSDSIGGPYEQYF